This T cell receptor beta chain was retrieved from a study of blood T cells in healthy people across ages (dated by TCRdb to between 2014 and 2017). As for the study more broadly: Template switching captured roughly one uniquely barcoded TCR beta cDNA molecule per two T cells in model experiments. The study analyzed two additional independent replicas of 1 million unique cDNA reads from the same blood draw for two donors, one aged 18 to 29 and one aged 80 or older. The donors were split into four age groups: young (average roughly 15 years), middle-aged (about 40), aged (over 55) and long-lived (roughly 80). To avoid experimental bias, donors of different ages were spread randomly across the sequencing lanes. The study measured age-related changes in TCR beta repertoire diversity using deep sequencing normalized with unique cDNA molecular identifiers.

In regard to this clonotype: Its recognized antigen is unknown. Per-nucleotide qualities are absent, and no much larger clonotype sits a single base away.

The 40 or so donors, aged about 6 to 95 years, were systemically healthy Caucasian individuals from Russia. Each donor gave approximately 9.3 milliliters of peripheral blood, collected into EDTA-treated Vacutainer tubes. Ficoll-Paque density-gradient centrifugation was used to isolate PBMCs, with at least 6.5 million per sample. Total RNA was extracted from PBMCs with Trizol reagent, with at least 5.5 micrograms obtained per sample. For every donor, flow cytometry on a PBMC aliquot measured the percentage of naive CD45RAhigh/CD27high T cells. The germline V gene (reference sequence) provides CDR1 DFQATT and CDR2 SNEGSKA. From the cysteine up to the phenylalanine, the CDR3 has a length of 15 residues. Of all the DNA, just the CDR3 is kept, 45 bases in frame from base 1. What the study reported, not specific to this receptor: Compared with the aged group, the long-lived group had more naive CD4+ T cells, fewer expanded clones and increased TCR diversity, a pattern suggesting age selection. Total diversity estimates from one million sequenced T cells were considered lower bounds and underestimates. Since profiling was done on bulk unsorted PBMCs, naive and antigen-experienced compartments could not be conclusively compared. Observed TCR beta diversity correlated strongly with the percentage of naive T cells measured by flow cytometry. Because the CMV infection status of the donors was unknown, age-related changes in expanded clonotypes may potentially have been confounded. Observed TCR beta diversity per million T cells fell roughly linearly with age, and a significant reduction was already apparent by age roughly 40.

Library method: 5' RACE. TCRdb lists the instrument as Illumina HiSeq 2500. A second about 7 to 11 cycle PCR used a sample-barcoded 5' primer and a J-beta primer mix. Each TCR beta cDNA molecule received a unique molecular identifier from a template-switch 5' adaptor carrying 12 random nucleotides. Each sample yielded at least 2.5 million CDR3-containing paired-end reads. First-strand cDNA was synthesized from all RNA with the Mint cDNA synthesis kit, primed by a TRBC-specific oligonucleotide. Following uracil-DNA glycosylase treatment, all cDNA underwent a first 18-cycle PCR with the universal primers M1SS and BC2_uni_R. The study's processing was this. For normalization, 1 million high-quality reads, each with a distinct molecular identifier, were randomly selected from each sample. Reads with shared molecular identifiers were discarded instead of being binned into consensus sequences. MiTCR, set to a Q25 quality threshold and the strictest error-elimination algorithm, was used for CDR3 identification, clonotype clustering and error correction. A nonparametric unseen species model with Euler transformation was used to estimate a lower bound on total TCR beta diversity. TCRdb reprocessing: public reads trimmed at Q25 with fastp, clones called with MiXCR, in-frame beta chains kept. Rows matching on CDR3 protein sequence are summarized as one entry with the most common DNA and genes. TCRdb, not the authors, supplied the V and J calls. Present in this sample are 1.5 million to 1.8 million distinct CDR3 sequences, 35% to 45% of which were seen just once. The ten largest clones represent 4% of the sample.

The chain links TRBV20-1 with TRBJ2-1, and 7 junction bases match TRBD2. The J call is uncertain, as TRBJ2-7 better fits the DNA end. This TCR was sampled from a woman younger than 35 in good health. Sequenced input: blood. CDR3 loop: CSARERERSYNEQYF. The nucleotide sequence is TGCAGTGCTAGAGAGCGGGAGAGGTCCTACAATGAGCAGTACTTC.